These T cell receptor beta chains were read from a single sample in a study of T cells in Graves' hyperthyroidism and ophthalmopathy. TCRdb reprocessed the multiplex PCR reads with MiXCR, giving one entry per CDR3 protein. The table has 560,000 or so distinct CDR3 sequences, about 45% seen once; the top ten hold 8.2%. Input material: peripheral blood or thyroid tissue (not recorded which). The receptors shown here come from a woman aged 18-29 years with Graves' hyperthyroidism. Each CDR3 is given with its conserved first and last residue. Fields, in order: D gene, CDR3 length, V gene, clone size, J gene, CDR3 protein, CDR3 DNA. A D gene is named only where the DNA matches it firmly. Only some rows state a clone size, as once, few, many or a class for expanded clones.

-	16	TRBV15	many	TRBJ1-5	CATSSGWGDSNQPQHF	TGTGCCACCAGCAGTGGTTGGGGGGATAGCAATCAGCCCCAGCATTTT
-	13	TRBV29-1	many	TRBJ1-2	CSVVLQGKWGYTF	TGCAGCGTGGTACTACAGGGAAAATGGGGCTACACCTTC
TRBD1	13	TRBV29-1	few	TRBJ1-5	CSAGGDSNQPQHF	TGCAGCGCAGGGGGGGATAGCAATCAGCCCCAGCATTTT
TRBD2	15	TRBV7-8	-	TRBJ2-7	CASSYSAGGWYEQYF	TGTGCCAGCAGTTACTCGGCGGGAGGGTGGTACGAGCAGTACTTC
-	12	TRBV7-9	-	TRBJ1-1	CASGSGNTEAFF	TGTGCCAGCGGCTCCGGGAACACTGAAGCTTTCTTT
-	12	TRBV7-9	many	TRBJ2-5	CASSPGSGTQYF	TGTGCCAGCAGCCCAGGGTCAGGGACCCAGTACTTC
-	13	TRBV29-1	few	TRBJ2-5	CSVEQGLHETQYF	TGCAGCGTTGAACAGGGGCTTCATGAGACCCAGTACTTC
-	13	TRBV5-8	-	TRBJ1-6	CASSLDGKSPLHF	TGTGCCAGCAGCTTAGATGGGAAATCACCCCTCCACTTT
TRBD1	16	TRBV29-1	-	TRBJ2-2	CSVEAGGSANTGELFF	TGCAGCGTTGAGGCAGGGGGCAGCGCGAACACCGGGGAGCTGTTTTTT
-	16	TRBV5-6	-	TRBJ2-7	CASSNRWRSRSYEQYF	TGTGCCAGCAGCAACCGATGGAGAAGCCGCTCCTACGAGCAGTACTTC
TRBD1	15	TRBV7-8	-	TRBJ2-2	CASSSTGGFTGELFF	TGTGCCAGCAGTTCGACAGGGGGCTTCACCGGGGAGCTGTTTTTT
TRBD1	16	TRBV7-9	-	TRBJ2-5	CASSEQGSHMLDTQYF	TGTGCCAGCAGCGAACAGGGGTCCCACATGTTAGATACGCAGTACTTC
-	15	TRBV6-5	once	TRBJ2-5	CASSYLLRPQETQYF	TGTGCCAGCAGTTACCTCTTACGGCCCCAAGAGACCCAGTACTTC
-	12	TRBV29-1	-	TRBJ1-2	CSVQGTGDGYTF	TGCAGCGTTCAGGGGACGGGGGATGGCTACACCTTC
TRBD1	17	TRBV2	-	TRBJ1-2	CASSGPGQGAIHYGYTF	TGTGCCAGCAGTGGACCGGGACAGGGGGCGATACACTATGGCTACACCTTC
-	14	TRBV2	many	TRBJ1-5	CASSEGGADQPQHF	TGTGCCAGCAGTGAAGGGGGGGCGGATCAGCCCCAGCATTTT
TRBD1	16	TRBV10-3	many	TRBJ1-6	CAISDPRQGADSPLHF	TGTGCCATCAGTGACCCACGACAGGGGGCAGATTCACCCCTCCACTTT
-	15	TRBV2	-	TRBJ1-1	CASSDWTFRGTEAFF	TGTGCCAGCAGTGATTGGACGTTTCGGGGGACTGAAGCTTTCTTT
-	15	TRBV11-2	-	TRBJ1-6	CASSPRDLHNSPFHF	TGTGCCAGCAGCCCCCGGGACCTCCATAATTCACCCTTCCACTTT
-	13	TRBV10-3	many	TRBJ2-5	CAISEEGSETQYF	TGTGCCATCAGTGAAGAAGGGTCTGAGACCCAGTACTTC
-	12	TRBV25-1	-	TRBJ1-1	CALGTGNTEAFF	TGTGCCCTCGGGACGGGGAACACTGAAGCTTTCTTT
TRBD1	16	TRBV10-1	-	TRBJ1-6	CASSDRAGTGNSPLHF	TGCGCCAGCAGTGATCGGGCCGGGACAGGGAATTCACCCCTCCACTTT
-	16	TRBV2	many	TRBJ1-2	CASRRRSGEANYGYTF	TGTGCCAGCAGAAGGCGATCAGGGGAGGCTAACTATGGCTACACCTTC
-	14	TRBV25-1	many	TRBJ1-4	CASSDPVSLGKLFF	TGTGCCAGCAGTGACCCCGTCAGTCTCGGAAAACTGTTTTTT
-	12	TRBV7-8	few	TRBJ2-5	CASSLGRGTQYF	TGTGCCAGCAGCTTGGGCAGGGGGACCCAGTACTTC
-	14	TRBV19	-	TRBJ1-4	CASSRGRGLEKLFF	TGTGCCAGTAGTAGAGGACGGGGGCTTGAAAAACTGTTTTTT
TRBD2	14	TRBV24-1	-	TRBJ2-7	CASSDPGTSYEQYF	TGTGCCAGCTCAGATCCCGGGACTAGCTACGAGCAGTACTTC
TRBD1	14	TRBV2	few	TRBJ2-7	CASSYSGGWDEQYF	TGTGCCAGCAGTTACTCAGGGGGCTGGGACGAGCAGTACTTC
TRBD2	10	TRBV25-1	-	TRBJ2-7	CAGGAYEQYF	TGTGCCGGGGGGGCCTACGAGCAGTACTTC
-	14	TRBV25-1	-	TRBJ2-2	CASSFYGSAGELFF	TGTGCCAGCAGCTTCTACGGGTCGGCCGGGGAGCTGTTTTTT
TRBD1	16	TRBV7-8	many	TRBJ1-1	CASSLGVGQMNTEAFF	TGTGCCAGCAGCTTAGGTGTGGGACAGATGAACACTGAAGCTTTCTTT